This T cell receptor beta chain originates from a study of T cells in Graves' hyperthyroidism and ophthalmopathy. Whole-study results and caveats: Among clonotypes expanded in thyroid above 0.001, most were also found in blood. Ophthalmopathy was separated from stable hyperthyroidism by a 13 V-J model.

Amplification targeted TCR beta CDR3 regions from RNA transcripts. During a first-round RT-PCR of the TCR CDR3, the HTBI primer set was used. MiXCR was run by TCRdb on the multiplex PCR reads, yielding one entry per CDR3 protein. Of approximately 640,000 distinct CDR3 sequences listed, about 16% are singletons. This clonotype has at least ten counts. Its antigen is undetermined. The V gene's germline CDR1 is KGHDR and CDR2 SFDVKD. V lost 3 bases and J lost 5; bases outside the gene matches: 5. CDR3 length: 14 residues. Sequenced sample: blood. This clonotype was obtained from a woman in her twenties or thirties with Graves' hyperthyroidism. The chain combines TRBV24-1 with TRBJ2-5; TRBD2 matches 7 bases. CDR3 coding DNA: TGTGCCACCAGTGATGGTAGCGGGCTCGAGACCCAGTACTTC. Translation gives CATSDGSGLETQYF.